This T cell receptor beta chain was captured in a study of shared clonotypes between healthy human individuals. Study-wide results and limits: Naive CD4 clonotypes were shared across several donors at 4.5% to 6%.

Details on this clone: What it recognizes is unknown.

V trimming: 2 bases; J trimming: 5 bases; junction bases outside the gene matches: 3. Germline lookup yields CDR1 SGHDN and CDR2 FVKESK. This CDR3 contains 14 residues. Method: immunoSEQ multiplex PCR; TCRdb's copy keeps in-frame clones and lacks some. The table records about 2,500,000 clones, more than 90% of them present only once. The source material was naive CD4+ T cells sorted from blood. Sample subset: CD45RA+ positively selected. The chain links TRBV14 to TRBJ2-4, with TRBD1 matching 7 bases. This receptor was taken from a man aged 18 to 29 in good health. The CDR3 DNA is TGTGCCAGCAGCCAAACAGGGGCAGAAAACATTCAGTACTTC. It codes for CASSQTGAENIQYF.